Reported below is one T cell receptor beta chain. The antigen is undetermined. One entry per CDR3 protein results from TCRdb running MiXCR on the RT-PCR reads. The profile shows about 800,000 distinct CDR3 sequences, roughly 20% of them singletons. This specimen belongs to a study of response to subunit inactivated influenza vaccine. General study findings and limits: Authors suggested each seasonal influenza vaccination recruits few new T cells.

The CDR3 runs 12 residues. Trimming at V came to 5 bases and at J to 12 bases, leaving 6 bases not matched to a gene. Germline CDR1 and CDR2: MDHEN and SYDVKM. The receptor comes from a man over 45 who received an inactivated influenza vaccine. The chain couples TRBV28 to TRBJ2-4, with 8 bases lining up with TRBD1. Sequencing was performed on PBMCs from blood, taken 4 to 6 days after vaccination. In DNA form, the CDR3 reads TGTGCCAGCAGTCCGCAGGGGGCGAGTCAGTACTTC. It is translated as CASSPQGASQYF.